These 19 T cell receptor beta chains share one sample of origin, sequenced in a study of blood T cell repertoires in COVID-19. The protocol was immunoSEQ multiplex PCR, while the TCRdb copy is restricted to in-frame clones and leaves out a portion. The table has about 340,000 clones, around four fifths seen once. What was sequenced was peripheral blood. These receptors were taken from a man younger than 45 with active or convalescent COVID-19.

The chain has TRBV5-6 and TRBJ2-5, with a tentative D call TRBD1 (6 bases). V shed 1 base and J shed 4 bases, with 8 bases lying between them. CDR1 and CDR2 from the germline V gene are SGHDT and YYEEEE. CDR3 length: 13 amino acids. The chain's CDR3 is CASSLTGPETQYF. The CDR3 DNA reads TGTGCCAGCAGCTTGACAGGGCCAGAGACCCAGTACTTC.

The CDR3 here is CASSYSAGRYTEAFF. In DNA form, the CDR3 reads TGTGCCAGCAGTTACTCTGCGGGCCGGTACACTGAAGCTTTCTTT. The rearrangement joins TRBV6-5 to TRBJ1-1, with D unresolved. The V end was cut by 0 bases, the J end by 3 bases, with 11 bases between. Germline values: CDR1 MNHEY, CDR2 SVGAGI. The CDR3 runs 15 residues.

V gene TRBV7-6 combines with J gene TRBJ2-5; 10 nucleotides agree with TRBD2. With V trimmed by 5 bases and J by 2 bases, 11 bases remained unmatched. CDR1 and CDR2 from the germline V gene are SGHVS and FNYEAQ. This CDR3 is 17 amino acids long. The CDR3 loop reads CASSRGLAGVGQETQYF. CDR3 DNA: TGTGCCAGCAGCAGGGGCCTAGCGGGAGTGGGGCAAGAGACCCAGTACTTC.

The genes are TRBV7-3 and TRBJ1-1; possibly TRBD1 for D (5 bases). This CDR3 is built from 13 residues. Germline V lookup: CDR1 SGHTA, CDR2 FQGTGA. V was clipped by 5 bases and J by 0 bases, with 7 bases between them. The CDR3: CASSKGMNTEAFF. In DNA, the CDR3 is TGTGCCAGCAGCAAGGGGATGAACACTGAAGCTTTCTTT.

V gene TRBV15 combines with J gene TRBJ2-7, with D uncertain. The CDR3 consists of 16 residues. V was pared by 0 bases and J by 2 bases, with 14 bases between. CDR1 is LNHNV, CDR2 YYDKDF, per germline (reference sequence). The CDR3 spells CATSRDRFGGPYEQYF. The CDR3 region has the DNA TGTGCCACCAGCAGAGATAGATTCGGCGGTCCCTACGAGCAGTACTTC.

This clone was counted a single time. The CDR3, as DNA: TGCGCCAGCAGCTTGGCCACGGACAGGGAAGGGTACGAGCAGTACTTC. Translating it yields CASSLATDREGYEQYF. The chain recombines TRBV5-1 with TRBJ2-7; 8 bases match TRBD1. The J segment lost 4 bases and the V segment lost 0 bases, leaving 9 bases of the junction unmatched. CDR1 is SGHRS, CDR2 YFSETQ, per germline. The CDR3 is 16 residues long.

The sample holds one count of this clone. This chain uses TRBV29-1 with TRBJ2-3, with 7 bases aligning to TRBD2. V was clipped by 4 bases and J by 2 bases; unmatched bases: 9. This CDR3 comprises 15 residues. CDR1 is SQVTM and CDR2 is ANQGSEA in the germline V gene. The CDR3 DNA sequence: TGCAGCGTTGCATTAGTGGGAGGGCCCACAGATACGCAGTATTTT. This codes for CSVALVGGPTDTQYF.

The rearrangement joins TRBV5-6 to TRBJ1-1; no definite D call. The germline V gene encodes CDR1 SGHDT and CDR2 YYEEEE. This CDR3 is built from 13 residues. With 2 bases removed from V and 3 bases from J, the gap between germline ends came to 8 bases. The CDR3 loop is CASSFGVYTEAFF. As DNA, the CDR3 is TGTGCCAGCAGCTTCGGGGTGTACACTGAAGCTTTCTTT.

The CDR3 DNA reads as TGTGCCAGCAGCTTGGGGGCGGGAGGGGCGATGCAGTTCTTC. It translates to CASSLGAGGAMQFF. The chain links TRBV4-2 to TRBJ2-1, with 9 bases lining up with TRBD2. V shed 5 bases and J 12 bases; nucleotides not matched to a gene: 11. Germline loops: CDR1 LGHNA, CDR2 YNFKEQ. The CDR3 loop spans 14 amino acids.

The gene calls are TRBV7-9 and TRBJ2-5, with 9 positions matching TRBD2. The V and J ends lost 5 bases and 1 base, in that order; junction bases with no gene match: 11. The germline CDR1 and CDR2 sequences are SEHNR and FQNEAQ (reference sequence). The CDR3 loop spans 17 amino acids. CDR3 in amino acids: CASSPRGVSGGQETQYF. The CDR3 region has the DNA TGTGCCAGCAGCCCCAGGGGTGTTAGCGGGGGCCAAGAGACCCAGTACTTC. Supplemented by reference TRBV7-9 and TRBJ2-5, the full variable domain reads DTGVSQNPRHKITKRGQNVTFRCDPISEHNRLYWYRQTLGQGPEFLTYFQNEAQLEKSRLLSDRFSAERPKGSFSTLEIQRTEQGDSAMYLCASSPRGVSGGQETQYFGPGTRLLVL.

The chain uses TRBV4-2 and TRBJ1-2; D may be TRBD1 (5 bases). Germline assignment: CDR1 LGHNA and CDR2 YNFKEQ. V lost 0 bases to trimming and J lost 4 bases, with 18 bases between them. This CDR3 has 17 amino acids. The CDR3 coding sequence is TGTGCCAGCAGCCAAGAAATAGTAGCCGGACAAACCTATGGCTACACCTTC. Translation: CASSQEIVAGQTYGYTF.

The J gene is TRBJ2-1, the V gene TRBV7-2, with D possibly being TRBD2 (6 bases). V lost 1 base and J lost 4, with 14 bases in between. The V gene's germline CDR1 is SGHTA and CDR2 FQGNSA. This CDR3 comprises 16 residues. CDR3 residues: CASSLGVGGTYNEQFF. CDR3 sequence (DNA): TGTGCCAGCAGCTTAGGGGTAGGCGGGACTTACAATGAGCAGTTCTTC.

The V and J genes are TRBV27 and TRBJ1-5; D is unclear. Germline CDR1 reads MNHEY; CDR2 reads SMNVEV (reference sequence). The CDR3 totals 13 residues. Trimming took 6 bases from V and 10 from J, leaving 16 bases between them. CDR3: CASSRQVRQPQHF. The CDR3 region has the DNA TGTGCCAGCAGCCGGCAGGTCAGGCAACCCCAGCATTTT.

The V and J genes are TRBV5-1 and TRBJ2-3; possibly TRBD1 for D (6 bases). V was cut by 2 bases and J by 4 bases, with 17 bases left in between. This CDR3 is 16 amino acids long. Germline assignment: CDR1 SGHRS and CDR2 YFSETQ. CDR3 coding DNA: TGCGCCAGCAGCTTTTCCAGGGGTGGGGGCTCAGATACGCAGTATTTT. It translates to CASSFSRGGGSDTQYF.

CDR3 loop: CASSLGDRGPLHF. The DNA for the CDR3 is TGTGCCAGCAGTTTGGGGGACAGGGGGCCCCTCCACTTT. The chain has TRBV28 and TRBJ1-6; 11 nucleotides match TRBD1. This CDR3 contains 13 residues. The trim removed 3 bases at V and 13 bases at J, leaving 2 bases unmatched. CDR1 and CDR2 (germline): MDHEN, SYDVKM.

The chain is built from TRBV12-3 or TRBV12-4 and TRBJ1-5, with D unclear. CDR3 length: 13 residues. V lost 6 bases, J lost 7 bases, and 13 bases lay in between. CDR3 bases: TGTGCCAGCAGACCAGGTTCAGACCAGCCCCAGCATTTT. Translation: CASRPGSDQPQHF.

The genes are TRBV28 and TRBJ2-1; D might be TRBD2 (6 bases). Germline CDR1 reads MDHEN; CDR2 reads SYDVKM. The CDR3 is 17 residues long. Trimming cost V 5 bases and J 0 bases, with 17 bases left between them. CDR3: CASSPRAGKLSYNEQFF. The CDR3, as DNA: TGTGCCAGCAGTCCCAGGGCGGGAAAACTCTCCTACAATGAGCAGTTCTTC.

V gene TRBV3-1 (or the pseudogene TRBV3-2) combines with J gene TRBJ2-1; D is possibly TRBD2 (6 bases). Germline V gene data show CDR1 as LGHDT and CDR2 as YNNKEL (reference sequence). The CDR3 is 17 residues long. The V and J ends lost 0 bases and 3 bases respectively, with 15 bases between them. The CDR3 sequence: CASSQEYSGPVYNEQFF. The CDR3 coding sequence is TGTGCCAGCAGCCAAGAGTACAGCGGGCCCGTCTACAATGAGCAGTTCTTC.

The count of this clone is one. This chain joins TRBV4-3 and TRBJ1-1, with a possible D match to TRBD1 (5 bases). In germline, CDR1 is LGHNA, CDR2 YSLEER. V was trimmed by 4 bases and J by 1 base, leaving 19 bases between them. The CDR3 extends over 17 amino acids. The CDR3, as DNA: TGCGCCAGCAGCCTACGAGAACCCATAACAGGGAACACTGAAGCTTTCTTT. Amino acid sequence: CASSLREPITGNTEAFF.